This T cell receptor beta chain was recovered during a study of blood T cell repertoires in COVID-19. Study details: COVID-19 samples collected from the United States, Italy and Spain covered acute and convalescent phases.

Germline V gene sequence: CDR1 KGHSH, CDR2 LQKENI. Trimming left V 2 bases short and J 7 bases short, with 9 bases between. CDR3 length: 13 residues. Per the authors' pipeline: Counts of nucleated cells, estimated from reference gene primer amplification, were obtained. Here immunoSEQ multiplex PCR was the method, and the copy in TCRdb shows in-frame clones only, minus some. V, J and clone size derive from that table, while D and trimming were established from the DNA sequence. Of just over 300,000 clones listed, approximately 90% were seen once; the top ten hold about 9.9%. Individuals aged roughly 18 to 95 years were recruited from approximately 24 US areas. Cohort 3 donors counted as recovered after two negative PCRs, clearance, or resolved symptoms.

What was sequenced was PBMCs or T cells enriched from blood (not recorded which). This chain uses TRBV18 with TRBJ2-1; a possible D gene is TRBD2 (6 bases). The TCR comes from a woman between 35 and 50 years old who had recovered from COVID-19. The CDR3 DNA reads TGTGCCAGCTCACCAAGACTAGTTAATGAGCAGTTCTTC. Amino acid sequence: CASSPRLVNEQFF.